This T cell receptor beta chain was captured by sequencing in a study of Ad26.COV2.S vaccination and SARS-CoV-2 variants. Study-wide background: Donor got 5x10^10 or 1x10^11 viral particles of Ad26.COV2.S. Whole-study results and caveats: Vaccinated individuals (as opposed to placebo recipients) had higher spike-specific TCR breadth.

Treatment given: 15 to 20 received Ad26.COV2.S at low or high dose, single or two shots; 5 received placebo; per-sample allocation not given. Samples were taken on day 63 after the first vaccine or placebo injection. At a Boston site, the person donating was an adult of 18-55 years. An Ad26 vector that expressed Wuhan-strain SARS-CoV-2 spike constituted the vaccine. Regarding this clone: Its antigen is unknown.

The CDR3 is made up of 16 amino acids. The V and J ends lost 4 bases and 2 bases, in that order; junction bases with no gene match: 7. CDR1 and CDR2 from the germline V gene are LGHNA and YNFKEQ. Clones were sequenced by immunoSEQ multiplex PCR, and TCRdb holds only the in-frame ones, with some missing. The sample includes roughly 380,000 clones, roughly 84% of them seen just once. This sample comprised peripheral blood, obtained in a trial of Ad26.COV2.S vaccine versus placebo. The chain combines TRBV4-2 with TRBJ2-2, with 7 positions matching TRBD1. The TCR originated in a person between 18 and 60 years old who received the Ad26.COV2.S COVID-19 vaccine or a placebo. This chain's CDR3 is CASSRSRDSNTGELFF. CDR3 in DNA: TGTGCCAGCAGCCGGTCCCGGGACAGCAACACCGGGGAGCTGTTTTTT.